The 2 T cell receptor beta chains below were found in one sample sequenced in a study of CD8 T cells in ankylosing spondylitis. TCRdb processed the 5' RACE reads anew with MiXCR; each CDR3 protein has one entry. The sample shows more than 250,000 distinct CDR3 sequences, approximately 10% of them seen only once. The sequencing sample was made of blood, either unsorted or a sorted T cell fraction (not recorded which). These receptors were taken from a female donor with ankylosing spondylitis or in good health (not recorded which).

The chain employs TRBV7-2 and TRBJ1-4, with D perhaps matching TRBD1 (6 bases). The V end lost 4 bases, the J end lost 7 bases, and 19 bases lay between the germline ends. The CDR3 contains 16 residues. In germline, CDR1 is SGHTA, CDR2 FQGNSA. The CDR3 nucleotides read TGTGCCAGCAGCTCCTTTCCAGGGGCCAAGGGTGAAAAACTGTTTTTT. Translation: CASSSFPGAKGEKLFF.

This clonotype was recorded many times. The V and J genes are TRBV6-2 or TRBV6-3 and TRBJ1-5, with D hard to call. V lost 3 bases and J 2 bases, leaving 8 bases between the germline ends. Germline lookup yields CDR1 MNHEY and CDR2 SVGEGT. This CDR3 has 14 amino acids. The CDR3 DNA is TGTGCCAGCAGTTATTCTAGAGGCAATCAGCCCCAGCATTTT. It is translated as CASSYSRGNQPQHF.